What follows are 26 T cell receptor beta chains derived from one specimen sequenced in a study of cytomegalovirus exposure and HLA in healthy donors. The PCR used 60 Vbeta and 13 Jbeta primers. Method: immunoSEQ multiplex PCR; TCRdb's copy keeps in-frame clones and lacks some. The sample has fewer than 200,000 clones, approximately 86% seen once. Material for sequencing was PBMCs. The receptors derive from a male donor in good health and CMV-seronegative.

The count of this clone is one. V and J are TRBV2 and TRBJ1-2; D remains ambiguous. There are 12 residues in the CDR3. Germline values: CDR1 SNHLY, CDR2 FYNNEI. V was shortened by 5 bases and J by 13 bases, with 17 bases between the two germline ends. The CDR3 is CASSRQEEGTTF. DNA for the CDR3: TGTGCCAGCAGTCGGCAGGAAGAGGGCACCACCTTC.

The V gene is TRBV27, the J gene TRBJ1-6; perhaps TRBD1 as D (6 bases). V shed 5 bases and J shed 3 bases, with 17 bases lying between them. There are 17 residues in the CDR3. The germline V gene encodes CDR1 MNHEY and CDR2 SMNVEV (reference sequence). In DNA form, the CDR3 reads TGTGCCAGCAGTGGCAGGGACACCGGCTACTATAATTCACCCCTCCACTTT. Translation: CASSGRDTGYYNSPLHF.

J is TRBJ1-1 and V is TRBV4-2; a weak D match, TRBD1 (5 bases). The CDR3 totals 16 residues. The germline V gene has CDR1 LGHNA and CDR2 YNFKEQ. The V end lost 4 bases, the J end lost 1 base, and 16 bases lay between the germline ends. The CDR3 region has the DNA TGTGCCAGCAGCCCCTCATTCGGGAGGGGGAACACTGAAGCTTTCTTT. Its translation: CASSPSFGRGNTEAFF.

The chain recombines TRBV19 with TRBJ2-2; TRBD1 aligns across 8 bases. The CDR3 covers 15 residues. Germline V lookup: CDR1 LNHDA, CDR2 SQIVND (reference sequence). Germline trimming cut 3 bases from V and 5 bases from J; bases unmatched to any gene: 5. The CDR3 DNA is TGTGCCAGTAGTATCAGGACAGGGAGGACCGGGGAGCTGTTTTTT. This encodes CASSIRTGRTGELFF.

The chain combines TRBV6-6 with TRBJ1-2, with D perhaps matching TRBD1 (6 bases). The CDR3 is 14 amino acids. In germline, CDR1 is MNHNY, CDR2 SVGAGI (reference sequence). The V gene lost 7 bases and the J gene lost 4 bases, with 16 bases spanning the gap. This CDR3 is CASTTFDRFYGYTF. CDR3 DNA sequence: TGTGCCAGCACGACTTTCGACAGGTTCTATGGCTACACCTTC.

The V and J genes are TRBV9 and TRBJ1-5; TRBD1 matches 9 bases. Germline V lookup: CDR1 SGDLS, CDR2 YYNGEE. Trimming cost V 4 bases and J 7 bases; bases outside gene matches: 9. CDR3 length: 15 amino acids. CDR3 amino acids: CASSPGQGVGQPQHF. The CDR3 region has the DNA TGTGCCAGCAGCCCGGGACAGGGAGTAGGACAGCCCCAGCATTTT.

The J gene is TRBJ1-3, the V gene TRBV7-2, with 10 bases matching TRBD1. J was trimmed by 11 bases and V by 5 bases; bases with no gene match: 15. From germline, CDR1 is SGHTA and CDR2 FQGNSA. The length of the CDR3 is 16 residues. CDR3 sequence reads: CASSALPGQGPLAIYF. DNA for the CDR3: TGTGCCAGCAGCGCTCTACCGGGACAGGGGCCCCTCGCCATATATTTT.

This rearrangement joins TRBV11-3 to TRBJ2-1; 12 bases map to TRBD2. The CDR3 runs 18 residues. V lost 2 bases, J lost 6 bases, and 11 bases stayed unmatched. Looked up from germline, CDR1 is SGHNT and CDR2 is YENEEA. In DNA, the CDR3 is TGTGCCAGCAGCTTAAGCGTCATGGGACTAGCGGGTCTCAATGAGCAGTTCTTC. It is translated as CASSLSVMGLAGLNEQFF.

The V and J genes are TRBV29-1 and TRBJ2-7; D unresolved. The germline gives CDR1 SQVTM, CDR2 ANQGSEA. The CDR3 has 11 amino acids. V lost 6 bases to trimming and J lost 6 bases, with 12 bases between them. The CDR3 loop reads CSVLFRSEQYF. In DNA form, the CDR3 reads TGCAGCGTCCTATTTCGCTCCGAGCAGTACTTC.

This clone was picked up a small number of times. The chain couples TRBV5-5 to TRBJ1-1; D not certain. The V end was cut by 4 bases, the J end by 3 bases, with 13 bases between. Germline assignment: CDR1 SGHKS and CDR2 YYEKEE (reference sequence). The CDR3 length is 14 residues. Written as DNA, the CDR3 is TGTGCCAGCAGCCCTCAACAATTCGACACTGAAGCTTTCTTT. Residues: CASSPQQFDTEAFF.

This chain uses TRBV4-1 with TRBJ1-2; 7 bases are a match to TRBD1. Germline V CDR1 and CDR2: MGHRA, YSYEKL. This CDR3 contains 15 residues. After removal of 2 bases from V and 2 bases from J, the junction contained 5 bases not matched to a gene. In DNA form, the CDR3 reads TGCGCCAGCAGCCAATTTGAGGGGGCGAACTATGGCTACACCTTC. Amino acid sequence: CASSQFEGANYGYTF.

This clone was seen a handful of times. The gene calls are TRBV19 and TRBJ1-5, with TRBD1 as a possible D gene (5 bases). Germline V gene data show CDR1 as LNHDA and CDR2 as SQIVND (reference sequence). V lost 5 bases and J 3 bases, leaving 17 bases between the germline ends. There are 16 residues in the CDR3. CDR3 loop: CASSRSRQPSNQPQHF. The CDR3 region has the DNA TGTGCCAGTAGTCGGTCACGACAGCCTTCCAATCAGCCCCAGCATTTT.

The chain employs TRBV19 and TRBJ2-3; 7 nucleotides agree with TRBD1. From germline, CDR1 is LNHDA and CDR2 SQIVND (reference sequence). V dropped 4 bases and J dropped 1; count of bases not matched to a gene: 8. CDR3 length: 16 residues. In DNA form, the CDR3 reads TGTGCCAGTAGTACTAGACAGGGATGGGGCACAGATACGCAGTATTTT. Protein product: CASSTRQGWGTDTQYF. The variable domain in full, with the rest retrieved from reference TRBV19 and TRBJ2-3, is DGGITQSPKYLFRKEGQNVTLSCEQNLNHDAMYWYRQDPGQGLRLIYYSQIVNDFQKGDIAEGYSVSREKKESFPLTVTSAQKNPTAFYLCASSTRQGWGTDTQYFGPGTRLTVL.

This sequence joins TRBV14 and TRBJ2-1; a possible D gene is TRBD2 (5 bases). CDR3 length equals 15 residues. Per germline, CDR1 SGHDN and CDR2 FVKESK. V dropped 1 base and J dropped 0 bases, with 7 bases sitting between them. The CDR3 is CASSQAGSSYNEQFF. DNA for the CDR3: TGTGCCAGCAGCCAAGCGGGGAGCTCCTACAATGAGCAGTTCTTC.

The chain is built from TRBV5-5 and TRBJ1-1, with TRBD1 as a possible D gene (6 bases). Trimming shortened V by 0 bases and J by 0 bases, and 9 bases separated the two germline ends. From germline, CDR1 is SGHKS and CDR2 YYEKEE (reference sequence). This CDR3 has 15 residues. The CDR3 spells CASSLGTVMNTEAFF. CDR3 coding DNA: TGTGCCAGCAGCTTGGGGACAGTCATGAACACTGAAGCTTTCTTT.

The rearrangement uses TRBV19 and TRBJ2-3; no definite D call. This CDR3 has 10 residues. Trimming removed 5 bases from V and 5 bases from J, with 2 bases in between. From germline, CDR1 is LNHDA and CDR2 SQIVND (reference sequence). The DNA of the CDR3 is TGTGCCAGTAGTCGAGATACGCAGTATTTT. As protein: CASSRDTQYF.

This chain's CDR3 is CASSARNEQFF. DNA of the CDR3: TGTGCCAGCAGCGCCCGGAATGAGCAGTTCTTC. This sequence joins TRBV9 and TRBJ2-1; no clear D. The CDR3 is made up of 11 amino acids. In germline, CDR1 is SGDLS, CDR2 YYNGEE. V was cut by 3 bases and J by 7 bases, with 5 bases left in between.

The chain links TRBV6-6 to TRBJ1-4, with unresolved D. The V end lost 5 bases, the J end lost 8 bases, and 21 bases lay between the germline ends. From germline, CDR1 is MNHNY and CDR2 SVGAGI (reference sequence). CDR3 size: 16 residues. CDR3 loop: CASSPQVPLGREKLFF. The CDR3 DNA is TGTGCCAGCAGTCCCCAGGTCCCCCTCGGTCGGGAAAAACTGTTTTTT.

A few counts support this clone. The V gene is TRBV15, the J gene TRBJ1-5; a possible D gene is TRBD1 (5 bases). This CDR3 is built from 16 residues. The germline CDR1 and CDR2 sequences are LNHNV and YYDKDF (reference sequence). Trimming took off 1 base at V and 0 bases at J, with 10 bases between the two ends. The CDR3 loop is CATSRVEQASNQPQHF. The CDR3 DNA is TGTGCCACCAGCAGAGTGGAACAGGCTAGCAATCAGCCCCAGCATTTT. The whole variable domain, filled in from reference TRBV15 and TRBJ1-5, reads DAMVIQNPRYQVTQFGKPVTLSCSQTLNHNVMYWYQQKSSQAPKLLFHYYDKDFNNEADTPDNFQSRRPNTSFCFLDIRSPGLGDTAMYLCATSRVEQASNQPQHFGDGTRLSIL.

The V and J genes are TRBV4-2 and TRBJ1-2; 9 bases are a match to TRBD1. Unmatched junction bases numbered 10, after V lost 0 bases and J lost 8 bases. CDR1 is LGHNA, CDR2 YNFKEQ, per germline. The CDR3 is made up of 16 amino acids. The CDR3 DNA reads TGTGCCAGCAGCCAAGAAATGGGACAGGGCTTTGTCGGCTACACCTTC. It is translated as CASSQEMGQGFVGYTF.

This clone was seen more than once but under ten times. CDR3 sequence reads: CASSSLAGRDNEQFF. Here the CDR3 DNA reads TGTGCCAGCAGTTCTCTAGCGGGCCGGGACAATGAGCAGTTCTTC. The chain joins TRBV28 to TRBJ2-1, with 8 bases that match TRBD2. J gave up 5 bases and V 4 bases, and 7 bases lay outside the gene matches. Germline V gene data show CDR1 as MDHEN and CDR2 as SYDVKM. CDR3 length: 15 residues.

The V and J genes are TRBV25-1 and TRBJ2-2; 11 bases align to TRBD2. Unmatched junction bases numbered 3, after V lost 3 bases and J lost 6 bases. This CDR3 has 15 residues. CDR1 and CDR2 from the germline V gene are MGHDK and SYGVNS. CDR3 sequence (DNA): TGTGCCAGCAGTGATAGACTAGCGGGACCCGGGGAGCTGTTTTTT. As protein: CASSDRLAGPGELFF. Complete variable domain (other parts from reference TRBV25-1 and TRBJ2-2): EADIYQTPRYLVIGTGKKITLECSQTMGHDKMYWYQQDPGMELHLIHYSYGVNSTEKGDLSSESTVSRIRTEHFPLTLESARPSHTSQYLCASSDRLAGPGELFFGEGSRLTVL.

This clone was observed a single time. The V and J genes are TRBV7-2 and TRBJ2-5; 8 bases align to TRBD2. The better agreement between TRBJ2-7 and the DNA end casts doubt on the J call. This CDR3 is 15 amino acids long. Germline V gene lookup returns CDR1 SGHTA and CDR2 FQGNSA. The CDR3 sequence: CASSPPGLVSSEQYF. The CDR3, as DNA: TGTGCCAGCAGCCCGCCGGGACTAGTTAGCTCCGAGCAGTACTTC.

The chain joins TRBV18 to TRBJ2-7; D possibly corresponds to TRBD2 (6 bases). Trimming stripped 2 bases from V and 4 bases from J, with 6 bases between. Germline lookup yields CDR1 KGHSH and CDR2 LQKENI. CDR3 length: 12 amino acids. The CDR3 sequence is CASSPAGYEQYF. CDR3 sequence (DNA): TGTGCCAGCTCACCAGCGGGGTACGAGCAGTACTTC.

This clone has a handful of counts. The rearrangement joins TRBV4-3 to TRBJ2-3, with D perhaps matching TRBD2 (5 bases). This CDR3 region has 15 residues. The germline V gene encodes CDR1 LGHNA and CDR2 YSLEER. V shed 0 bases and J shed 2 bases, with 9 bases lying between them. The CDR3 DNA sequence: TGCGCCAGCAGCCAAGAAAGGACTTCCACAGATACGCAGTATTTT. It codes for CASSQERTSTDTQYF.

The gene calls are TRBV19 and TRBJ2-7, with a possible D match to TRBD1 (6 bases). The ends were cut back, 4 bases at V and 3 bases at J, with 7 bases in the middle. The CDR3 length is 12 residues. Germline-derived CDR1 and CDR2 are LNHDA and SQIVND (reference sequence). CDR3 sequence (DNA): TGTGCCAGTAGTACAGGGGACTACGAGCAGTACTTC. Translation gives CASSTGDYEQYF. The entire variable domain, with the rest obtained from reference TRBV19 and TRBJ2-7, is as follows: DGGITQSPKYLFRKEGQNVTLSCEQNLNHDAMYWYRQDPGQGLRLIYYSQIVNDFQKGDIAEGYSVSREKKESFPLTVTSAQKNPTAFYLCASSTGDYEQYFGPGTRLTVT.